Included here is one T cell receptor beta chain sequence, with context. Its antigen is as yet unknown. PCR primers comprised 60 Vbeta and 13 Jbeta primers. TCRdb keeps only in-frame clones here, not all; method: immunoSEQ multiplex PCR. The data show approximately 150,000 clones, approximately 84% seen once. The data belong to a study of cytomegalovirus exposure and HLA in healthy donors. Study as a whole: An early release of data contained 80 million to 85 million unique TCRs, which came from HLA-typed donors. Regarding the study as a whole: A later analysis linked a missense DCLRE1C variant to TCR beta V- and J-gene trimming. Around 160 TCR beta chains were listed as cytomegalovirus-associated. The number of N-insertions in an Asian-associated ancestry cluster was reportedly below the approximately 680-donor mean in a later analysis.

V shed 7 bases and J 4 bases; nucleotides not matched to a gene: 10. Germline V lookup: CDR1 SNHLY, CDR2 FYNNEI. The CDR3 has 15 amino acids. This chain joins TRBV2 and TRBJ2-3; 8 bases match TRBD2. Sequences were obtained from PBMCs. The receptor comes from a woman aged 18-35 years in good health and CMV-seronegative. The CDR3 nucleotides read TGTGCCAGCACCAGAGAGACTAGCGCCTCAGATACGCAGTATTTT. As protein: CASTRETSASDTQYF.